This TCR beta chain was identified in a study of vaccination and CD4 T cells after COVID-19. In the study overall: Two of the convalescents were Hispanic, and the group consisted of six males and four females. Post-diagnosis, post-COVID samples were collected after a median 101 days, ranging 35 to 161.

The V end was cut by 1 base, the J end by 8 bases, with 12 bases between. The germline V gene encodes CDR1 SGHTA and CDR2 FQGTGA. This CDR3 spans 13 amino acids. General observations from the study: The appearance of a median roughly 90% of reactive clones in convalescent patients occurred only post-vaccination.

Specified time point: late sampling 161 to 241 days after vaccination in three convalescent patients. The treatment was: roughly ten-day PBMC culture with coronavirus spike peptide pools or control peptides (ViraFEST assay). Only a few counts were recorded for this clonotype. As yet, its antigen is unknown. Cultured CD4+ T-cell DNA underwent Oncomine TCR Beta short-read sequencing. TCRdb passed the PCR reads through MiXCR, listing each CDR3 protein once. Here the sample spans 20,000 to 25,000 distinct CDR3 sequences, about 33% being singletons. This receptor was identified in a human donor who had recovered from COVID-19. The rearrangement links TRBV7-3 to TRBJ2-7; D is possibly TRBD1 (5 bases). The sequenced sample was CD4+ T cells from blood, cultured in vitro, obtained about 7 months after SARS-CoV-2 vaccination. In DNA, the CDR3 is TGTGCCAGCAGCTTAATGCAGGGTCAGCAGCAGTACTTC. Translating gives CASSLMQGQQQYF.